Following are 28 T cell receptor beta chains from one sample sequenced in a study of neurological immune-mediated disorders. In TCRdb, the 5' RACE reads were re-called with MiXCR into one record per CDR3 protein. Here the sample spans 65,000 to 90,000 distinct CDR3 sequences, less than 5.5% being singletons. Specimen: PBMCs. These receptors all come from a woman in her twenties or thirties with multiple sclerosis.

This sequence joins TRBV7-6 and TRBJ2-1, with 11 bases identical to TRBD1. Trimming removed 0 bases from V and 4 bases from J; junction bases left unmatched: 2. Germline V CDR1 and CDR2: SGHVS, FNYEAQ. This CDR3 spans 16 amino acids. DNA of the CDR3: TGTGCCAGCAGCTTAGCTGGGACAGGGGGTTACAATGAGCAGTTCTTC. Its translation: CASSLAGTGGYNEQFF.

This clonotype was counted many times. V usage is TRBV5-1 and J usage is TRBJ2-1; TRBD1 matches 9 bases. V was clipped by 3 bases and J by 10 bases; unmatched bases: 11. Germline V gene lookup returns CDR1 SGHRS and CDR2 YFSETQ. This CDR3 is 15 amino acids long. The CDR3 DNA is TGCGCCAGCAGCTCGGCCGGGACAGGGCGACGAGAGCAGTTCTTC. Translating gives CASSSAGTGRREQFF.

This clonotype was observed at least ten times. V and J are TRBV12-3 or TRBV12-4 and TRBJ2-2; D remains ambiguous. The CDR3 loop spans 13 amino acids. V lost 4 bases to trimming and J lost 9 bases, with 12 bases between them. The CDR3 coding sequence is TGTGCCAGCAGTTCCTGGGATGGTCGGGAGCTGTTTTTT. Translation gives CASSSWDGRELFF.

The sample holds many counts of this clonotype. A read error may explain this, as a much larger clone is one base away. The rearrangement links TRBV20-1 to TRBJ2-1; D perhaps matches TRBD1 (5 bases). V lost 0 bases, J lost 5 bases, and 14 bases lay in between. Germline loops: CDR1 DFQATT, CDR2 SNEGSKA (reference sequence). CDR3 length: 15 residues. CDR3 sequence reads: CSARDQETEHNEQFF. CDR3 DNA sequence: TGCAGTGCTAGAGATCAGGAGACAGAGCACAATGAGCAGTTCTTC.

The sample holds many counts of this clonotype. The chain links TRBV20-1 to TRBJ2-1; TRBD2 might be the D (5 bases). CDR3 length: 12 residues. Germline-derived CDR1 and CDR2 are DFQATT and SNEGSKA (reference sequence). V lost 7 bases and J lost 4, with 11 bases in between. The CDR3 sequence: CSVKREYNEQFF. The CDR3 DNA reads TGCAGTGTTAAAAGGGAGTACAATGAGCAGTTCTTC.

This clonotype showed up many times. This sequence joins TRBV5-6 and TRBJ2-3, with D perhaps TRBD2 (7 bases). This CDR3 contains 15 residues. Looked up from germline, CDR1 is SGHDT and CDR2 is YYEEEE. Trimming left V 4 bases short and J 6 bases short, with 18 bases between. The CDR3 sequence: CASSPGGRGFDTQYF. CDR3 DNA sequence: TGTGCCAGCAGCCCGGGAGGCAGGGGTTTTGATACGCAGTATTTT.

The table lists this clonotype with many counts. The V and J genes are TRBV5-6 and TRBJ1-1; TRBD1 might be the D (5 bases). Germline V CDR1 and CDR2: SGHDT, YYEEEE. CDR3 length equals 14 residues. Trimming pared 4 bases from V and 4 bases from J, leaving 14 bases between. CDR3 amino acids: CASSLGVGGTEAFF. CDR3 nucleotide sequence: TGTGCCAGCAGCCTAGGGGTGGGGGGCACTGAAGCTTTCTTT.

This clonotype came up many times. The chain carries TRBV7-2 and TRBJ2-5, with 9 bases that match TRBD2. The CDR3 is 14 residues long. V lost 5 bases and J lost 4; bases outside the gene matches: 5. Per germline, CDR1 SGHTA and CDR2 FQGNSA. The CDR3 loop reads CASSRGGAGETQYF. The CDR3 DNA sequence: TGTGCCAGCAGCCGCGGGGGGGCCGGAGAGACCCAGTACTTC. Full variable domain (outside the CDR3, taken from reference TRBV7-2 and TRBJ2-5): GAGVSQSPSNKVTEKGKDVELRCDPISGHTALYWYRQSLGQGLEFLIYFQGNSAPDKSGLPSDRFSAERTGGSVSTLTIQRTQQEDSAVYLCASSRGGAGETQYFGPGTRLLVL.

This clonotype was detected ten times or more. The J gene is TRBJ2-3, the V gene TRBV20-1; 15 nucleotides line up with TRBD2. Losses at the gene ends were 1 base for V and 3 bases for J; bases not matched to a gene: 5. The germline V gene has CDR1 DFQATT and CDR2 SNEGSKA (reference sequence). The CDR3 is 17 amino acids. This CDR3 is CSARVDGLAGGTDTQYF. In DNA, the CDR3 is TGCAGTGCTAGAGTTGATGGACTAGCGGGAGGGACAGATACGCAGTATTTT.

This chain joins TRBV12-2 and TRBJ2-1; TRBD2, as called in the table, went unchecked against the DNA. TRBV12-2 is classified as a pseudogene. The CDR3 runs to 16 residues. The CDR3, as DNA: TGTGCAAGTCGCTTAGATTGGGGCGGGAGAGACAATGAGCAGTTCTTC. Translating gives CASRLDWGGRDNEQFF.

This clonotype was found many times. The gene calls are TRBV12-3 or TRBV12-4 and TRBJ2-1; the match to TRBD2 covers 7 bases. The CDR3 sequence is 14 residues long. V was pared by 10 bases and J by 1 base, with 7 bases of the junction left unmatched. CDR3 sequence: CATAGRGSYNEQFF. Written as DNA, the CDR3 is TGTGCCACCGCGGGGAGGGGTTCCTACAATGAGCAGTTCTTC.

This clonotype was detected ten times or more. The chain combines TRBV3-1 with TRBJ1-1; unclear D gene. The length of the CDR3 is 13 residues. Germline V gives CDR1 LGHDT, CDR2 YNNKEL (reference sequence). Trimming stripped 5 bases from V and 1 base from J, with 8 bases between. CDR3 bases: TGTGCCAGCAGCATAGACGGGAACACTGAAGCTTTCTTT. Protein product: CASSIDGNTEAFF.

This clonotype showed up many times. The V and J genes are TRBV6-5 and TRBJ2-3; D tentatively fits TRBD1 or TRBD2 (5 bases each). Trimming cost V 3 bases and J 2 bases, with 15 bases left between them. This CDR3 has 16 amino acids. Germline CDR1 MNHEY, CDR2 SVGAGI. The CDR3 DNA sequence: TGTGCCAGCAGTTATGTCGGGGCGGTCAACACAGATACGCAGTATTTT. Translated: CASSYVGAVNTDTQYF.

This clonotype was recorded at least ten times. V and J are TRBV5-1 and TRBJ2-3; D unclear. The CDR3 is 13 amino acids. The ends were cut back, 3 bases at V and 6 bases at J, with 11 bases in the middle. The germline V gene encodes CDR1 SGHRS and CDR2 YFSETQ. CDR3 residues: CASSSIWADTQYF. CDR3 DNA: TGCGCCAGCAGCTCCATATGGGCGGATACGCAGTATTTT.

This clonotype was observed a single time. At one end, the junction sequence differs from germline, possibly due to a read error. CDR3 loop: CSATTPGQGSTAAFF. The DNA for the CDR3 is TGCAGTGCCACAACCCCGGGACAGGGGTCCACTGCAGCTTTCTTT. V and J are TRBV20-1 and TRBJ1-1; 10 nucleotides line up with TRBD1. The CDR3 has 15 amino acids. Germline V gene lookup returns CDR1 DFQATT and CDR2 SNEGSKA (reference sequence).

This chain joins TRBV20-1 and TRBJ2-3, with D tentatively TRBD2 (6 bases). Trimming cost V 6 bases and J 10 bases, with 14 bases left between them. The CDR3 extends over 11 amino acids. CDR1 is DFQATT, CDR2 SNEGSKA, per germline (reference sequence). CDR3 sequence reads: CSATGATSQYF. In DNA, the CDR3 is TGCAGTGCCACGGGAGCGACCTCGCAGTATTTT.

This clonotype was recorded many times. This chain joins TRBV20-1 and TRBJ1-6, with TRBD1 matching over 7 bases. The V and J ends lost 6 bases and 0 bases, in that order; junction bases with no gene match: 8. The CDR3 covers 16 residues. Germline loops: CDR1 DFQATT, CDR2 SNEGSKA (reference sequence). Here the CDR3 reads CSAPRQGSSYNSPLHF. The CDR3 DNA follows: TGCAGTGCACCTAGACAGGGAAGCTCCTATAATTCACCCCTCCACTTT.

This clonotype was picked up many times. The V gene is TRBV5-1, the J gene TRBJ2-2, with 7 nucleotides matching TRBD1. Germline CDR1 is SGHRS and CDR2 is YFSETQ. With V trimmed by 4 bases and J by 1 base, 4 bases remained unmatched. This CDR3 is built from 15 residues. The chain's CDR3 is CASSIQGWNTGELFF. CDR3 bases: TGCGCCAGCAGCATACAGGGGTGGAACACCGGGGAGCTGTTTTTT.

This chain uses TRBV12-2 with TRBJ2-7; no check of the table's D call, TRBD1, against the DNA was made. TRBV12-2 is deemed a pseudogene. This CDR3 has 13 amino acids. CDR3 protein: CARRGASSYEQYV. The CDR3 nucleotides are TGTGCCCGCAGGGGGGCTTCCTCCTACGAGCAGTACGTC.

In its sample, this clonotype was seen many times. This chain connects TRBV5-1 to TRBJ1-1; D gene unclear. CDR1 is SGHRS and CDR2 is YFSETQ in the germline V gene. This CDR3 spans 13 amino acids. V was cut by 1 base and J by 1 base, with 5 bases left in between. The CDR3 reads CASSLRGNTEAFF. In nucleotides, the CDR3 is TGCGCCAGCAGCTTGCGCGGGAACACTGAAGCTTTCTTT.

Ten or more counts support this clonotype. The J gene is TRBJ2-3, the V gene TRBV10-2; 9 bases map to TRBD1. Germline trimming cut 2 bases from V and 0 bases from J; bases unmatched to any gene: 6. Germline CDR1 WSHSY, CDR2 SAAADI. The CDR3 runs to 17 residues. Written as DNA, the CDR3 is TGCGCCAGCAGTGAGCACCGGGGGACAGGGAGCACAGATACGCAGTATTTT. Protein product: CASSEHRGTGSTDTQYF.

Only a few counts were recorded for this clonotype. V and J are TRBV28 and TRBJ2-5, with D maybe TRBD2 (6 bases). This CDR3 region has 11 residues. The V gene lost 8 bases and the J gene lost 4 bases, with 8 bases spanning the gap. CDR1 is MDHEN, CDR2 SYDVKM, per germline. The DNA for the CDR3 is TGTGCCAGCTCCGGGAGAGAGACCCAGTACTTC. This gives the protein CASSGRETQYF.

Many counts were recorded for this clonotype. This rearrangement joins TRBV3-1 to TRBJ2-2; D assignment may be TRBD1 or TRBD2 (5 bases each). CDR3 length: 18 residues. Germline CDR1 and CDR2: LGHDT and YNNKEL (reference sequence). Trimming took off 0 bases at V and 4 bases at J, with 18 bases between the two ends. The CDR3 DNA is TGTGCCAGCAGCCAAGATAACCATCAGCCCGGGACCACCGGGGAGCTGTTTTTT. This encodes CASSQDNHQPGTTGELFF.

This clonotype was recorded at least ten times. This chain links TRBV12-3 or TRBV12-4 with TRBJ2-1, with 14 nucleotides matching TRBD2. The CDR3 covers 16 residues. Trimming removed 6 bases from V and 1 base from J; junction bases left unmatched: 2. Here the CDR3 reads CASRGLAGVSYNEQFF. CDR3 sequence (DNA): TGTGCCAGCAGGGGACTAGCGGGAGTTTCCTACAATGAGCAGTTCTTC.

The chain recombines TRBV11-2 with TRBJ2-5; 11 nucleotides align to TRBD1. The CDR3 runs to 15 residues. Germline loops: CDR1 SGHAT, CDR2 FQNNGV. V was clipped by 4 bases and J by 4 bases; unmatched bases: 5. The CDR3 loop is CASSSRDRGIETQYF. The CDR3 region has the DNA TGTGCCAGCAGCTCCCGGGACAGGGGGATAGAGACCCAGTACTTC.

This clonotype was detected many times. J is TRBJ2-1 and V is TRBV28, with a tentative D call TRBD1 (6 bases). The V gene's germline CDR1 is MDHEN and CDR2 SYDVKM. V lost 4 bases to trimming and J lost 4 bases, with 14 bases between them. The CDR3 is 15 residues long. The CDR3, as DNA: TGTGCCAGCAGTTCCGGGACACGGGAATACAATGAGCAGTTCTTC. Translation gives CASSSGTREYNEQFF.

This clonotype was detected many times. The chain is built from TRBV20-1 and TRBJ2-7; D uncertain. Germline CDR1 is DFQATT and CDR2 is SNEGSKA (reference sequence). V gave up 1 base and J gave up 5 bases, with 6 bases separating them. The CDR3 is made up of 11 amino acids. In DNA, the CDR3 is TGCAGTGCTAGAGTTGTCCACGAGCAGTACTTC. It yields the protein CSARVVHEQYF.

This clonotype was observed at least ten times. The chain employs TRBV5-1 and TRBJ1-4; 9 bases match TRBD1. After removal of 5 bases from V and 8 bases from J, the junction contained 10 bases not matched to a gene. The CDR3 is 15 amino acids. Per the germline V gene, CDR1 is SGHRS and CDR2 is YFSETQ. The CDR3: CASRRPGQGGEKLFF. In DNA form, the CDR3 reads TGCGCCAGCAGGAGACCGGGACAGGGTGGCGAAAAACTGTTTTTT. Filled out from reference TRBV5-1 and TRBJ1-4, the complete variable domain reads KAGVTQTPRYLIKTRGQQVTLSCSPISGHRSVSWYQQTPGQGLQFLFEYFSETQRNKGNFPGRFSGRQFSNSRSEMNVSTLELGDSALYLCASRRPGQGGEKLFFGSGTQLSVL.